This TCR beta chain is drawn from a study of tumour-infiltrating T cells in Burkitt lymphoma. In its sample, this clone was seen a few times. This table comes from immunoSEQ multiplex PCR, and its TCRdb copy is limited to in-frame clones, with some not included. This table holds roughly 9,200 clones, less than 75% found once. The V end was cut by 2 bases, the J end by 5 bases, with 12 bases between. The CDR3 is made up of 14 amino acids. The V gene's germline CDR1 is SGHAT and CDR2 FQNNGV. Sequencing was performed on tumor tissue. This sequence originates from a human donor with diffuse large B-cell lymphoma. The rearrangement joins TRBV11-2 to TRBJ1-1; no reliable D call. CDR3 sequence (DNA): TGTGCCAGCAGCTTACGGGAGAGAAAGACTGAAGCTTTCTTT. Translation: CASSLRERKTEAFF.